This T cell receptor beta chain appears in the sequencing data of a study of CXCR3-negative and CXCR3-positive naive CD8 T cells. The germline gives CDR1 SGHTA, CDR2 FQGTGA. The CDR3 sequence is 13 residues long. Triplicates of 300,000 cells were sorted from each CD8+ T cell subset. The study made its TRB cDNA libraries by 5' RACE, adding UMI labels. TCRdb reprocessed the 5' RACE reads, with one entry per CDR3 protein and no DNA. This sample's table reports just under 45,000 distinct CDR3 sequences. V usage is TRBV7-3 and J usage is TRBJ2-3; the D gene TCRdb calls, TRBD1, cannot be checked with no DNA. The sequencing sample was made of memory CD8+ T cells from blood. The source is a human donor in good health. Some clones in this sample may be carry-over from other donors' samples. CDR3 residues: CASSMTGADTQYF.